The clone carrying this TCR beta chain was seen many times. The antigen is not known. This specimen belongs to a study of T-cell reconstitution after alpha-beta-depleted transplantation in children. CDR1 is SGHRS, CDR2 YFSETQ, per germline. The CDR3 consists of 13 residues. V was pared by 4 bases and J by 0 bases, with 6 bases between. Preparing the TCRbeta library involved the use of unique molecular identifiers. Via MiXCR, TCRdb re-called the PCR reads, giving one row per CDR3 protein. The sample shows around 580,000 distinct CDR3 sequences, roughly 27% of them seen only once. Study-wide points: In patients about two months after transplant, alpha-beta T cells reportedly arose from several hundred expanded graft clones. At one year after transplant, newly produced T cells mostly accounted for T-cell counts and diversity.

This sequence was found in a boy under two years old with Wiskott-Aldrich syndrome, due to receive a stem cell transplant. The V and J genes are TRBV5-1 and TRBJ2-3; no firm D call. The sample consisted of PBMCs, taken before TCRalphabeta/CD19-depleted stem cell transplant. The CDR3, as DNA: TGCGCCAGCAGCGCCTCTAGCACAGATACGCAGTATTTT. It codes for CASSASSTDTQYF.